This T cell receptor beta chain is from a study of response to subunit inactivated influenza vaccine (dated by TCRdb to 2017 to 2018). Notes on the research overall: Deep quantitative T cell receptor repertoire profiling was used in the study to track responses to a trivalent subunit inactivated influenza vaccine.

What the study reported, not specific to this receptor: According to the authors, only a limited number of new T cells may be recruited by each seasonal influenza vaccination.

This clonotype came up many times. Its antigen is unknown. No much larger clonotype is one base removed from it; base qualities were not supplied. CDR1 is given as SQVTM and CDR2 as ANQGSEA, both from the germline V gene. Trimmed from V: 5 bases; trimmed from J: 1 base; junction bases lacking a gene match: 16. Taken from cysteine to phenylalanine, the CDR3 has 18 residues. The sequence is cut down to CDR3 DNA, 54 bases in frame from base 1. The library was generated by RT-PCR. The reads were generated on an Illumina HiSeq 2500. TCRdb reran the public reads through fastp at Q25 and MiXCR, keeping productive beta chains. Here each entry gathers all rows of one CDR3 protein and keeps the most common genes and DNA. The sample has some 600,000 distinct CDR3 sequences on record, about 14% of them singletons. The ten top clones hold 7.5% to 9% of the sample.

The sequenced sample was PBMCs from blood, obtained 14 to 15 days before vaccination. The V and J genes are TRBV29-1 and TRBJ2-7, with 11 bases aligning to TRBD2. This sequence was found in a man between 50 and 59 years old who received an inactivated influenza vaccine. Donor details come from another sample of the same person, matched by shared clones. The bases are TGCAGCGTTTCAGGAGGAACAGGGACTAGCGGAGATTCCTACGAGCAGTACTTC. The translation is CSVSGGTGTSGDSYEQYF.